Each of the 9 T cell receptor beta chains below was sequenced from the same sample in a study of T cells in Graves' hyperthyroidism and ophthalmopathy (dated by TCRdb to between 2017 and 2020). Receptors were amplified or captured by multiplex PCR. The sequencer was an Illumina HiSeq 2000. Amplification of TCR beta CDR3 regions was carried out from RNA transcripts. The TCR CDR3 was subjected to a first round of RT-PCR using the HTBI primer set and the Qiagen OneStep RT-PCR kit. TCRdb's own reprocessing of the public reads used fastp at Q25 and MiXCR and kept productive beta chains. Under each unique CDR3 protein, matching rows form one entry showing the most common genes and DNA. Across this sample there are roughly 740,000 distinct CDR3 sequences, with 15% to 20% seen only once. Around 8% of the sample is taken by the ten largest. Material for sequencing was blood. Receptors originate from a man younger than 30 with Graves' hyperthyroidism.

CDR3: CASSVVGGIPSYEQYF. Written as DNA, the CDR3 is TGTGCCAGCAGCGTAGTCGGGGGGATCCCATCCTACGAGCAGTACTTC. The chain joins TRBV9 to TRBJ2-7; 7 nucleotides align to TRBD2. CDR3 size: 16 residues. V shed 0 bases, J shed 1 base, and the junction held 7 bases outside the gene matches. In germline, CDR1 is SGDLS, CDR2 YYNGEE.

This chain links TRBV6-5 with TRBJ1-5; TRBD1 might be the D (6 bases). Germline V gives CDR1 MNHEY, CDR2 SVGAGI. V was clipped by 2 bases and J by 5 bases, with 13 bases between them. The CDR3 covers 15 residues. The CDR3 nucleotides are TGTGCCAGCAGTTACACAACAGGGTCGGATCAGCCCCAGCATTTT. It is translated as CASSYTTGSDQPQHF.

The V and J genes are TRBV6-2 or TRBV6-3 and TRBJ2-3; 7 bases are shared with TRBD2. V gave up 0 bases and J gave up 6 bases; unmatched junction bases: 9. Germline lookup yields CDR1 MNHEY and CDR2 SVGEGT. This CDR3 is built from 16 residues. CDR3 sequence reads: CASSYSLEEGGDTQYF. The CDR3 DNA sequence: TGTGCCAGCAGTTACTCCCTAGAAGAGGGAGGGGATACGCAGTATTTT.

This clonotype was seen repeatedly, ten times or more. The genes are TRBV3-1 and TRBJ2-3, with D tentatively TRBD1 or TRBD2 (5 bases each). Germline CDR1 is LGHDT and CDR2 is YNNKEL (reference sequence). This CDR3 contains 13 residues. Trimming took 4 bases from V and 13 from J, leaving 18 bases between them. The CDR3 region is CASSLRGERLKYF. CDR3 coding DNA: TGTGCCAGCAGCCTCCGAGGGGAGCGGCTGAAGTATTTT.

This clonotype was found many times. CDR3 nucleotide sequence: TGTGCCAGCAGTCCCCCGGGACTAGCGGGACTCTACGAGCAGTACTTC. Translation gives CASSPPGLAGLYEQYF. The V and J genes are TRBV28 and TRBJ2-7; 13 bases match TRBD2. The junction had 7 bases not matched to a gene; V was cut back by 5 bases and J by 3 bases. CDR1 is MDHEN and CDR2 is SYDVKM in the germline V gene. CDR3 length equals 16 residues.

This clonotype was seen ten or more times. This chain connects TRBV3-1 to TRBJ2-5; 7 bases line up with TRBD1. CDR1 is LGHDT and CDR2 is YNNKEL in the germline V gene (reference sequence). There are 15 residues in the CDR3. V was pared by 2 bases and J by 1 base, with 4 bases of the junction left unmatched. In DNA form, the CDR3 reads TGTGCCAGCAGCCAACTACACAGGGGCCAAGAGACCCAGTACTTC. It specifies CASSQLHRGQETQYF.

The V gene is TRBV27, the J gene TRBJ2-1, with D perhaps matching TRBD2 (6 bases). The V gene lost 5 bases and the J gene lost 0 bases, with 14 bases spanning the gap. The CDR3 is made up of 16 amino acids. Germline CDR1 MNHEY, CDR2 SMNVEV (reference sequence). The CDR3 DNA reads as TGTGCCAGCAGTCCCACTAGCTTTAGCTCCTACAATGAGCAGTTCTTC. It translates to CASSPTSFSSYNEQFF.

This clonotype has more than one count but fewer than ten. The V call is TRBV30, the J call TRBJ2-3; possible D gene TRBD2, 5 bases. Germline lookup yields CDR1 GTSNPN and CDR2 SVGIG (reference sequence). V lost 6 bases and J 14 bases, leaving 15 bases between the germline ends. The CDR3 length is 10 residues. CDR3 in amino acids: CACAGLRPYF. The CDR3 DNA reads TGTGCCTGCGCGGGCCTCCGGCCGTATTTT.

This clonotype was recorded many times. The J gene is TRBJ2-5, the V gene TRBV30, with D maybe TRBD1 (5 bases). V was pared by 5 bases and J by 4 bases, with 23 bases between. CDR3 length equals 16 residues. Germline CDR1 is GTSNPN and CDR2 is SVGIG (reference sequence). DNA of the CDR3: TGTGCCTGGTCGACTTTTAAGGGGATGAACGTAGAGACCCAGTACTTC. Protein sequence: CAWSTFKGMNVETQYF.